Listed below are T cell receptor beta chains from one sample, sequenced in a study of Tregs in tolerant kidney transplant recipients. Assay used: immunoSEQ multiplex PCR; TCRdb lists only in-frame clones, some missing. The data contain 240,000 or so clones, 65% to 85% of them singletons. Sequencing was carried out using CD4+ T cells from blood. These receptors were collected from a human donor in good health. Each CDR3 is given without its conserved first and last residue. A D gene is named only where the DNA matches it firmly. Size values are once, few and many counts, or a class for expanded clones, and some rows have none.

j_call,d_call,v_call,clone_size,cdr3_aa
TRBJ1-2,TRBD1,TRBV4-1,few,ASSQPRDSRNYGYT
TRBJ1-2,NA,TRBV6-6,NA,ASSSPTVYYGYT
TRBJ2-2,NA,TRBV4-2,NA,ASSQGFETANTGELF
TRBJ2-3,TRBD2,TRBV7-2,NA,ASSLKGRGRGGFAQY
TRBJ1-4,TRBD1,TRBV28,NA,ASSPPGTGYEKLF
TRBJ2-1,TRBD2,TRBV4-1,NA,ASSQDASGFVRSSYNEQF
TRBJ2-3,NA,TRBV11-2,NA,ASSPIAPAGTDTQY
TRBJ1-2,NA,TRBV7-9,NA,ASSPAGPNYGYT
TRBJ1-1,TRBD1,TRBV11-3,NA,ASSPRTGGNTEAF
TRBJ1-3,NA,TRBV5-1,NA,ASSPGNSGNTIY
TRBJ1-1,NA,TRBV4-1,NA,ASSQFPGNTEAF
TRBJ1-1,NA,TRBV5-1,NA,ASSLQAGPNGEAF
TRBJ1-2,TRBD1,TRBV4-2,NA,ASSQGGDRVYGYT
TRBJ2-1,TRBD2,TRBV11-3,NA,ASSFETSTYNEQF